This TCR beta chain stems from a study of cytomegalovirus exposure and HLA in healthy donors. This clone was detected a few times. It was with 60 Vbeta and 13 Jbeta primers that the PCR ran. Profiled with immunoSEQ multiplex PCR; TCRdb holds only in-frame clones, not every one. The sample has 110,000 or so clones, approximately 69% seen once. Germline lookup yields CDR1 MNHEY and CDR2 SMNVEV (reference sequence). J gave up 6 bases and V 0 bases, and 11 bases lay outside the gene matches. There are 17 residues in the CDR3. The sequencing sample was made of PBMCs. The TCR was taken from a woman aged 50 to 65 in good health and CMV-seropositive. The chain uses TRBV27 and TRBJ2-1, with 7 bases aligning to TRBD2. In DNA, the CDR3 is TGTGCCAGCAGTTTATCTCGTCTTGTAGCGGGTAGCAATGAGCAGTTCTTC. Translated, it gives CASSLSRLVAGSNEQFF.